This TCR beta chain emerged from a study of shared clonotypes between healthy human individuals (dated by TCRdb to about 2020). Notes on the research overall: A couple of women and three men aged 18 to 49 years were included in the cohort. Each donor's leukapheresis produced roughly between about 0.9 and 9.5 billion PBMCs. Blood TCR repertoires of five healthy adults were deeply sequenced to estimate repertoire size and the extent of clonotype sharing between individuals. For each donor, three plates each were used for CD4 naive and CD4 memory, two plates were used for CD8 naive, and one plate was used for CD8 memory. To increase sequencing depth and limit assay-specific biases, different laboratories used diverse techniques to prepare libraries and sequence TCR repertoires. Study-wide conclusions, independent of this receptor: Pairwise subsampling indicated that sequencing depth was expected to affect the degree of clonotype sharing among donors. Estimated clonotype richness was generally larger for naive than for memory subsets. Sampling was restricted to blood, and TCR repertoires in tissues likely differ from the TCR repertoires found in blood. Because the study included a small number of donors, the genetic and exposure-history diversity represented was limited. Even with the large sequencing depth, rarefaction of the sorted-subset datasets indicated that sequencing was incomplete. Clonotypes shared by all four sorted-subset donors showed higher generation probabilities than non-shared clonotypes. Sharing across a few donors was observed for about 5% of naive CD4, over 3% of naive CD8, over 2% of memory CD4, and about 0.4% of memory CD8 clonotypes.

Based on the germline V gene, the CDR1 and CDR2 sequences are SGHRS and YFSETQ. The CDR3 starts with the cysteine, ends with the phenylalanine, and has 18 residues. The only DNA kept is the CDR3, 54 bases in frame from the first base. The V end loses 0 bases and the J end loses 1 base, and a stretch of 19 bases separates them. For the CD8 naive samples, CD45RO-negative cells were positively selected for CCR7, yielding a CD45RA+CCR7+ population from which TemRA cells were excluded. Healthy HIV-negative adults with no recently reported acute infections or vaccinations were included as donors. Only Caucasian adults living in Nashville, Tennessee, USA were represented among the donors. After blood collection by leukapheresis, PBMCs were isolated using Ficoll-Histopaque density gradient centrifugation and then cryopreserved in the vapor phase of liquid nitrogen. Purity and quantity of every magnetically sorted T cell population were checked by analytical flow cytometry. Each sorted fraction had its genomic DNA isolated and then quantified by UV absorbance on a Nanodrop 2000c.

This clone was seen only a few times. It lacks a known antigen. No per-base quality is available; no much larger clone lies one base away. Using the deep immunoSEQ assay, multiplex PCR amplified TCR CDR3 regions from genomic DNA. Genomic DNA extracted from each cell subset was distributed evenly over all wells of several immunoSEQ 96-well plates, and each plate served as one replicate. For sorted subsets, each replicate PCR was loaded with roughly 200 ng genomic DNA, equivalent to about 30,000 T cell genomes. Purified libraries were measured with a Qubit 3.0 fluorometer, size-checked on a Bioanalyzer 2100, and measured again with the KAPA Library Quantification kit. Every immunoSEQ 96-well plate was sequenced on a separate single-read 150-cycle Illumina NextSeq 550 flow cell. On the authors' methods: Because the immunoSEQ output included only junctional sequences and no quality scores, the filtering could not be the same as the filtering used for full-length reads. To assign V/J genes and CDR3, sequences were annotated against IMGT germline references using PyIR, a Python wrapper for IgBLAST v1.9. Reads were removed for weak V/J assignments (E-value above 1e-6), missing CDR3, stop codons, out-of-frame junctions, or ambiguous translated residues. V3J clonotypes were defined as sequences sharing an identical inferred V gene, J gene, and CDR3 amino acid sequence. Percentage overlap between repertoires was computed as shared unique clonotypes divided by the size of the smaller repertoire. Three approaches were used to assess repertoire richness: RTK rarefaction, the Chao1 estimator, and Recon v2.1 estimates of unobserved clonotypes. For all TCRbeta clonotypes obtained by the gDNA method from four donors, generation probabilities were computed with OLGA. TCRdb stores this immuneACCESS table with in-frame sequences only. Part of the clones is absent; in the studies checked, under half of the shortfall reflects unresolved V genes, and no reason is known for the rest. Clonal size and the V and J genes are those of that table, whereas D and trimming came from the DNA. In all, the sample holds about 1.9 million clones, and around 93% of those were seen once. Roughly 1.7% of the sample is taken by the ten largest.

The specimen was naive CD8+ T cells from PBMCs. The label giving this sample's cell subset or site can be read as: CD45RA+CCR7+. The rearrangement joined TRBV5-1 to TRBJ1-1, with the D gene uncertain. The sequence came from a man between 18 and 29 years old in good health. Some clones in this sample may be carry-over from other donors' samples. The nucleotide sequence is TGCGCCAGCAGCTTGGCCCCAAGATTACACGTCGGGAACACTGAAGCTTTCTTT. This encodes CASSLAPRLHVGNTEAFF.